This TCR beta chain originates from a study of blood T cell repertoires in COVID-19. About the study: Material from acute and convalescent COVID-19 was sourced from the United States, Italy and Spain. T cells, B-cell-depleted T cells, or PBMCs supplied cDNA or gDNA.

Germline trimming cut 4 bases from V and 0 bases from J; bases unmatched to any gene: 10. CDR1 LNHDA and CDR2 SQIVND come from the germline V gene (reference sequence). The CDR3 spans 18 residues. In the original analysis: Counts of nucleated cells, estimated from reference gene primer amplification, were obtained. This table comes from immunoSEQ multiplex PCR, and its TCRdb copy is limited to in-frame clones, with some not included. Clone size and V and J calls were adopted from that table, with D and trimming inferred from the DNA. There are 150,000 to 200,000 clones in the sample; roughly 80% occur only once, and 17% lies in the top ten. This clone was picked up a small number of times.

The gene calls are TRBV19 and TRBJ2-2; 8 bases are a match to TRBD2. This TCR derives from a man between 60 and 70 years old with active or convalescent COVID-19. Sample: peripheral blood. DNA for the CDR3: TGTGCCAGTAGTACCAACAGTCTAGCGGGTTCGAACACCGGGGAGCTGTTTTTT. Translated, it gives CASSTNSLAGSNTGELFF.